This T cell receptor beta chain stems from a study of blood T cells in healthy people across ages. Findings of the study overall: Possibly, changes in expanded clonotypes were confounded because donor CMV status was unknown.

V shed 5 bases and J shed 0 bases, with 18 bases lying between them. The germline CDR1 and CDR2 sequences are DFQATT and SNEGSKA (reference sequence). The CDR3 totals 16 residues. Then a second PCR, running roughly 6 to 11 cycles, was carried out with a sample-barcoded 5' primer and a J-beta primer mix. TCRdb used MiXCR to reprocess the 5' RACE reads, holding one entry per CDR3 protein. The sample yields 2 million or so distinct CDR3 sequences, around half seen once. Notes on this clonotype: Its antigen is as yet unknown.

This TCR came from a woman aged 40 to 49 in good health. The sequencing sample was made of blood. The chain combines TRBV20-1 with TRBJ2-3, with TRBD2 as a possible D gene (5 bases). The CDR3 coding sequence is TGCAGTGCTCAGACCGCGGGCCATACTAGCACAGATACGCAGTATTTT. Its protein product is CSAQTAGHTSTDTQYF.